Listed here are 26 T cell receptor beta chains from one sample, sequenced in a study of T cell changes during pregnancy in multiple sclerosis. TCRdb's table, derived via immunoSEQ multiplex PCR, lists solely in-frame clones and lacks some. Of about 50,000 clones detected, around 93% appear once; the ten largest clones hold around 9.6%. Sequenced material: CD8+ T cells from peripheral blood mononuclear cells, taken after pregnancy. These receptor sequences come from a female donor with multiple sclerosis, enrolled in a pregnancy study.

V and J are TRBV6-5 and TRBJ1-1; D is uncertain. Germline V gene sequence: CDR1 MNHEY, CDR2 SVGAGI. Trimming stripped 0 bases from V and 4 bases from J, with 12 bases between. There are 15 residues in the CDR3. CDR3 DNA sequence: TGTGCCAGCAGTTACTCTCATGGCGGAACCACTGAAGCTTTCTTT. This gives the protein CASSYSHGGTTEAFF.

CDR3: CASSAGTGSEKLFF. In DNA form, the CDR3 reads TGTGCCAGCAGCGCCGGGACAGGGAGTGAAAAACTGTTTTTT. V is TRBV9 and J is TRBJ1-4; 9 nucleotides agree with TRBD1. Germline CDR1 and CDR2: SGDLS and YYNGEE. The V segment lost 3 bases and the J segment 7 bases; nucleotides outside the gene matches: 4. This CDR3 region has 14 residues. Using reference TRBV9 and TRBJ1-4 for the parts outside the CDR3, the full variable domain is DSGVTQTPKHLITATGQRVTLRCSPRSGDLSVYWYQQSLDQGLQFLIQYYNGEERAKGNILERFSAQQFPDLHSELNLSSLELGDSALYFCASSAGTGSEKLFFGSGTQLSVL.

The V call is TRBV27, the J call TRBJ1-1; TRBD1 might be the D (6 bases). The CDR3 is 15 amino acids. Germline CDR1 MNHEY, CDR2 SMNVEV (reference sequence). With 7 bases removed from V and 3 bases from J, the gap between germline ends came to 18 bases. The CDR3, as DNA: TGTGCCAGCAAAACGGAGGGGGGGGCACACACTGAAGCTTTCTTT. This encodes CASKTEGGAHTEAFF.

This clone was detected a few times. V usage is TRBV28 and J usage is TRBJ2-1; possibly TRBD1 for D (5 bases). CDR1 is MDHEN and CDR2 is SYDVKM in the germline V gene. CDR3 size: 14 residues. V was cut by 7 bases and J by 0 bases, with 10 bases left in between. The CDR3 DNA reads as TGTGCCAGCACCTTCCAGGGCTCCTACAATGAGCAGTTCTTC. Protein: CASTFQGSYNEQFF.

The chain joins TRBV15 to TRBJ2-7, with 9 bases identical to TRBD2. Germline V gene lookup returns CDR1 LNHNV and CDR2 YYDKDF (reference sequence). The CDR3 is 17 amino acids. V lost 5 bases to trimming and J lost 2 bases; unmatched junction nucleotides: 13. The CDR3 reads CATSRETSSGAPYEQYF. The CDR3 DNA reads TGTGCCACCAGCCGGGAGACTTCTAGCGGGGCCCCCTACGAGCAGTACTTC.

This clone was observed once. The chain couples TRBV29-1 to TRBJ2-5; TRBD1 matches at 8 bases. The ends lost 7 bases at V and 3 bases at J; junction bases unmatched: 7. The length of the CDR3 is 13 residues. The germline CDR1 and CDR2 sequences are SQVTM and ANQGSEA. The CDR3 nucleotides read TGCAGCGCTAAATCGGACAGGGAAGAGACCCAGTACTTC. Its translation: CSAKSDREETQYF. The full variable domain, rest sourced from reference TRBV29-1 and TRBJ2-5, is SAVISQKPSRDICQRGTSLTIQCQVDSQVTMMFWYRQQPGQSLTLIATANQGSEATYESGFVIDKFPISRPNLTFSTLTVSNMSPEDSSIYLCSAKSDREETQYFGPGTRLLVL.

The V call is TRBV25-1, the J call TRBJ2-7, with D perhaps TRBD1 (5 bases). Germline CDR1 MGHDK, CDR2 SYGVNS. Trimming took 4 bases from V and 5 from J, leaving 9 bases between them. The CDR3 consists of 12 residues. The CDR3 coding sequence is TGTGCCAGCAGTGTTAAGGGGCACGAGCAGTACTTC. This translates into CASSVKGHEQYF.

The rearrangement uses TRBV2 and TRBJ2-7; weak D call: TRBD1 (5 bases). V was trimmed by 7 bases and J by 0 bases, leaving 10 bases between them. The CDR3 contains 13 residues. The germline V gene encodes CDR1 SNHLY and CDR2 FYNNEI. The CDR3 protein is CASTPTDSYEQYF. CDR3 bases: TGTGCCAGCACCCCGACAGACTCCTACGAGCAGTACTTC.

This chain connects TRBV4-1 to TRBJ1-5; TRBD1 matches at 9 bases. The germline V gene has CDR1 MGHRA and CDR2 YSYEKL. The junction had 6 bases not matched to a gene; V was cut back by 4 bases and J by 5 bases. The length of the CDR3 is 15 residues. The CDR3 loop is CASSPDRGSYQPQHF. CDR3 nucleotide sequence: TGCGCCAGCAGCCCGGACAGGGGCTCGTATCAGCCCCAGCATTTT.

The table lists this clone with a few counts. The chain links TRBV13 to TRBJ1-1, with TRBD1 identical over 7 bases. This CDR3 region has 12 residues. CDR1 and CDR2 from the germline V gene are PRHDT and FYEKMQ (reference sequence). V was pared by 4 bases and J by 12 bases, with 8 bases of the junction left unmatched. The CDR3 region has the DNA TGTGCCAGCAGCTCCGGGACAGAGGAAACTTTCTTT. Protein sequence: CASSSGTEETFF.

The gene calls are TRBV4-1 and TRBJ2-3; no definite D call. CDR3 size: 14 residues. Germline V gene sequence: CDR1 MGHRA, CDR2 YSYEKL. The V end was cut by 0 bases, the J end by 3 bases, with 7 bases between. CDR3 bases: TGCGCCAGCAGCCAAGAATTCGAGACAGATACGCAGTATTTT. Residues: CASSQEFETDTQYF.

This chain links TRBV6-1 with TRBJ2-3; 8 bases match TRBD1. J lost 0 bases, V lost 1 base, and 3 bases had no gene match. Germline V gene data show CDR1 as MNHNS and CDR2 as SASEGT. CDR3 length: 16 amino acids. This CDR3 reads CASSEGGTGSTDTQYF. CDR3 in DNA: TGTGCCAGCAGTGAAGGCGGGACAGGAAGCACAGATACGCAGTATTTT.

The rearrangement uses TRBV9 and TRBJ2-3, with 9 bases aligning to TRBD2. Per germline, CDR1 SGDLS and CDR2 YYNGEE. This CDR3 region has 15 residues. The junction had 9 bases not matched to a gene; V was cut back by 3 bases and J by 7 bases. The CDR3 reads CASSGGGGTDYTQYF. The CDR3 region has the DNA TGTGCCAGCAGCGGCGGGGGGGGGACTGATTATACGCAGTATTTT.

J is TRBJ1-3 and V is TRBV28, with 8 bases that match TRBD1. CDR1 and CDR2 from the germline V gene are MDHEN and SYDVKM. This CDR3 is 14 amino acids long. The ends lost 6 bases at V and 0 bases at J; junction bases unmatched: 1. CDR3 nucleotide sequence: TGTGCCAGCAGGACAGGGGACTCTGGAAACACCATATATTTT. Residues: CASRTGDSGNTIYF.

Written as DNA, the CDR3 is TGTGCCAGTATCACGCCCGACAGGGTGGATGGCTACACCTTC. Its protein is CASITPDRVDGYTF. This chain uses TRBV19 with TRBJ1-2, with TRBD1 identical over 7 bases. The CDR3 has 14 amino acids. Trimming removed 7 bases from V and 6 bases from J; junction bases left unmatched: 11. The germline V gene encodes CDR1 LNHDA and CDR2 SQIVND (reference sequence).

V usage is TRBV19 and J usage is TRBJ1-1; D perhaps matches TRBD1 (6 bases). Per germline, CDR1 LNHDA and CDR2 SQIVND (reference sequence). This CDR3 spans 14 amino acids. Between the trimmed V and J ends, which lost 7 bases and 1 base, there was a span of 13 bases. In DNA, the CDR3 is TGTGCCAGTACCCCGGGGGGGCCGAACACTGAAGCTTTCTTT. Amino acids: CASTPGGPNTEAFF. Full variable domain (outside the CDR3, taken from reference TRBV19 and TRBJ1-1): DGGITQSPKYLFRKEGQNVTLSCEQNLNHDAMYWYRQDPGQGLRLIYYSQIVNDFQKGDIAEGYSVSREKKESFPLTVTSAQKNPTAFYLCASTPGGPNTEAFFGQGTRLTVV.

V and J are TRBV6-1 and TRBJ1-1; no clear D gene. This CDR3 has 15 residues. V lost 0 bases, J lost 1 base, and 9 bases lay in between. Germline V gene lookup returns CDR1 MNHNS and CDR2 SASEGT. The CDR3 here is CASSEALGGNTEAFF. The CDR3 region has the DNA TGTGCCAGCAGTGAAGCGCTTGGAGGGAACACTGAAGCTTTCTTT.

The chain is built from TRBV11-2 and TRBJ2-3; 7 positions agree with TRBD2. With 0 bases clipped from V and 8 bases from J, the junction kept 5 bases outside the gene matches. The CDR3 has 14 residues. The germline CDR1 and CDR2 sequences are SGHAT and FQNNGV. CDR3 nucleotides: TGTGCCAGCAGCTTAGAGAGCGGGATAGGTACGCAGTATTTT. Encoded protein: CASSLESGIGTQYF.

This chain uses TRBV5-5 with TRBJ1-1; no clear D. Per the germline V gene, CDR1 is SGHKS and CDR2 is YYEKEE (reference sequence). The CDR3 loop spans 15 amino acids. The V end lost 6 bases, the J end lost 0 bases, and 15 bases lay between the germline ends. CDR3 sequence reads: CASTFYGGLNTEAFF. The DNA of the CDR3 is TGTGCCAGCACCTTTTACGGAGGTTTGAACACTGAAGCTTTCTTT.

The chain is built from TRBV4-1 and TRBJ2-1; 8 bases fit TRBD1. This CDR3 contains 16 residues. Per the germline V gene, CDR1 is MGHRA and CDR2 is YSYEKL. V lost 0 bases, J lost 4 bases, and 5 bases stayed unmatched. The CDR3 sequence is CASSQDQGAKYNEQFF. In nucleotides, the CDR3 is TGCGCCAGCAGCCAAGATCAGGGGGCGAAATACAATGAGCAGTTCTTC.

Relative to its sample, this clone is medium-sized (0.01 to 0.1%). The chain links TRBV6-1 to TRBJ2-4; 9 bases line up with TRBD1. The V gene end was trimmed by 5 bases and the J gene end by 7 bases; junction bases not matched to a gene: 6. There are 14 residues in the CDR3. Germline CDR1 and CDR2: MNHNS and SASEGT. The CDR3 region has the DNA TGTGCCAGCAGTACAGGGGGCGATGATAACATTCAGTACTTC. Protein product: CASSTGGDDNIQYF.

This rearrangement joins TRBV20-1 to TRBJ1-2; perhaps TRBD1 as D (6 bases). With 3 bases removed from V and 8 bases from J, the gap between germline ends came to 10 bases. The CDR3 has 11 residues. Germline CDR1 DFQATT, CDR2 SNEGSKA (reference sequence). CDR3 coding DNA: TGCAGTGCTAGGCAGCAGGGGGGCTACACCTTC. It translates to CSARQQGGYTF.

CDR3 bases: TGCGCCAGCAGCCCCGGGACGGCGGGGACTGAAGCTTTCTTT. Its protein product is CASSPGTAGTEAFF. J is TRBJ1-1 and V is TRBV5-1, with a possible D match to TRBD1 (5 bases). With 4 bases removed from V and 5 bases from J, the gap between germline ends came to 15 bases. The CDR3 contains 14 residues. Germline loops: CDR1 SGHRS, CDR2 YFSETQ.

This rearrangement joins TRBV9 to TRBJ2-2, with a weak D call TRBD1 (5 bases). CDR1 SGDLS and CDR2 YYNGEE come from the germline V gene. V shed 1 base and J shed 0 bases, with 19 bases lying between them. The CDR3 loop spans 19 amino acids. The CDR3 region has the DNA TGTGCCAGCAGCGTACGGCCCTCCCCAGGGTCTTCGAACACCGGGGAGCTGTTTTTT. It codes for CASSVRPSPGSSNTGELFF.

The chain joins TRBV9 to TRBJ1-1, with 7 positions matching TRBD1. With 3 bases clipped from V and 6 bases from J, the junction kept 14 bases outside the gene matches. Germline V CDR1 and CDR2: SGDLS, YYNGEE. This CDR3 spans 16 amino acids. The CDR3 DNA follows: TGTGCCAGCAGCGCCCGACAGGGATTAAATCTCGCTGAAGCTTTCTTT. Its translation is CASSARQGLNLAEAFF.

The genes are TRBV7-6 and TRBJ2-1, with 7 nucleotides matching TRBD1. The CDR3 has 16 amino acids. CDR1 SGHVS and CDR2 FNYEAQ come from the germline V gene. Trimming took 0 bases from V and 3 from J; bases not matched to a gene: 5. CDR3 loop: CASSLAGTAVYNEQFF. CDR3 in DNA: TGTGCCAGCAGCTTAGCCGGGACAGCGGTCTACAATGAGCAGTTCTTC.